This record concerns one T cell receptor beta chain sequence. In the original processing: Nucleated cell counts were estimated from reference gene primer amplification. Profiling relied on immunoSEQ multiplex PCR, and the TCRdb table lists in-frame clones only, not all of them. Clone size and the V and J calls come from that table; the DNA yielded D and trimming. The data hold 98,000 or so clones, with roughly 91% observed a single time. CDR3 length: 17 residues. The germline V gene encodes CDR1 SGHTA and CDR2 FQGTGA. V lost 3 bases and J 2 bases, leaving 17 bases between the germline ends. The data were obtained in a study of blood T cell repertoires in COVID-19. About the research overall: Material from acute and convalescent COVID-19 was sourced from the United States, Italy and Spain.

The source of this sequence is a human donor in a cohort sampled during active COVID-19. Sequencing input: peripheral blood. The rearrangement uses TRBV7-3 and TRBJ2-1; a possible D gene is TRBD2 (5 bases). The DNA of the CDR3 is TGTGCCAGCAGCTTGTCCGGGATCAAGGGCGCCTACAATGAGCAGTTCTTC. This translates into CASSLSGIKGAYNEQFF.